This entry lists 26 T cell receptor beta chains sequenced from one sample in a study of read filtering for tumor transcriptome and immune sequencing. From around 440 ng of RNA, a library with molecular barcoded alpha/delta and beta/gamma adaptors was made. TCRdb reprocessed the reads via MiXCR and lists one record per CDR3 protein. This table has fewer than 45,000 distinct CDR3 sequences, around 11% appearing once. Specimen: a population of CD138-negative cells sorted from bone marrow. These TCRs come from a donor at least 40 years old with multiple myeloma.

In the case of this clonotype: Sequence at one end of the junction differs from germline and may be a read error. This chain uses TRBV5-1 with TRBJ2-1, with D perhaps matching TRBD2 (6 bases). Germline V gene data show CDR1 as SGHRS and CDR2 as YFSETQ. The length of the CDR3 is 15 residues. The CDR3 DNA reads as TGCGTCAGCAACTTGAGCGGGCAGGGATACAATGAGCAGTTCTTC. This gives the protein CVSNLSGQGYNEQFF.

This clonotype was observed many times. This sequence joins TRBV4-1 and TRBJ2-3; 9 positions agree with TRBD2. The germline gives CDR1 MGHRA, CDR2 YSYEKL. The CDR3 contains 18 residues. Losses at the gene ends were 4 bases for V and 3 bases for J; bases not matched to a gene: 14. The CDR3 protein is CASSLLRGGVPLTDTQYF. CDR3 DNA sequence: TGCGCCAGCAGCCTTCTCCGCGGGGGGGTTCCTTTGACAGATACGCAGTATTTT.

The gene calls are TRBV7-8 and TRBJ2-7; 10 nucleotides match TRBD1. This CDR3 spans 15 amino acids. The trim removed 3 bases at V and 3 bases at J, leaving 5 bases unmatched. Germline CDR1 SGHVS, CDR2 FQNEAQ. The CDR3 coding sequence is TGTGCCAGCAGCTTGAGTCGGGACAGGGGCTACGAGCAGTACTTC. It specifies CASSLSRDRGYEQYF.

This clonotype was detected many times. This chain uses TRBV20-1 with TRBJ2-5; TRBD1 or TRBD2 may be the D gene (7 bases each). The CDR3 consists of 14 residues. Germline V gene sequence: CDR1 DFQATT, CDR2 SNEGSKA (reference sequence). Trimming pared 8 bases from V and 5 bases from J, leaving 21 bases between. Here the CDR3 DNA reads TGCAGTTTCTCGACAGGGACTATAGGGGAGACCCAGTACTTC. Its translation is CSFSTGTIGETQYF.

This clonotype has ten or more counts. The gene calls are TRBV6-1 and TRBJ1-4, with D tentatively TRBD1 (6 bases). The CDR3 length is 15 residues. V lost 5 bases to trimming and J lost 8 bases, with 18 bases between them. Germline V gene data show CDR1 as MNHNS and CDR2 as SASEGT. The CDR3 DNA sequence: TGTGCCAGCAGTTCGAAGACCGGAGGGGGGGAAAAACTGTTTTTT. Translating it yields CASSSKTGGGEKLFF.

This clonotype was recorded at least ten times. V gene TRBV3-1 combines with J gene TRBJ2-3; 11 bases align to TRBD2. The CDR3 has 17 amino acids. The germline V gene has CDR1 LGHDT and CDR2 YNNKEL (reference sequence). Trimming took 1 base from V and 2 from J; bases not matched to a gene: 5. The CDR3 DNA sequence: TGTGCCAGCAGCCAAGGTTTGACTAGCGGGGCCACAGATACGCAGTATTTT. Amino acid sequence: CASSQGLTSGATDTQYF.

This clonotype was counted at least ten times. This chain links TRBV7-2 with TRBJ2-1; TRBD2 matches at 11 bases. This CDR3 contains 17 residues. In germline, CDR1 is SGHTA, CDR2 FQGNSA. J gave up 0 bases and V 4 bases, and 5 bases lay outside the gene matches. CDR3 sequence reads: CASSSTGTSGSYNEQFF. The CDR3 bases are TGTGCCAGCAGCTCAACCGGGACTAGCGGCTCCTACAATGAGCAGTTCTTC.

This clonotype was seen many times. The V call is TRBV13, the J call TRBJ2-3; 7 nucleotides line up with TRBD2. This CDR3 contains 16 residues. CDR1 is PRHDT and CDR2 is FYEKMQ in the germline V gene (reference sequence). V lost 8 bases, J lost 4 bases, and 15 bases stayed unmatched. The CDR3 is CASRGSVASGPDTQYF. CDR3 nucleotide sequence: TGTGCCAGCCGGGGGTCTGTGGCTAGCGGCCCAGATACGCAGTATTTT.

This clonotype was counted ten times or more. The V call is TRBV28, the J call TRBJ1-3; D possibly corresponds to TRBD1 (5 bases). The CDR3 sequence is 14 residues long. CDR1 is MDHEN, CDR2 SYDVKM, per germline. V shed 2 bases and J shed 3 bases, with 8 bases lying between them. The CDR3 loop is CASSLAGLGNTIYF. Here the CDR3 DNA reads TGTGCCAGCAGTTTAGCGGGGCTTGGAAACACCATATATTTT.

This rearrangement joins TRBV29-1 to TRBJ2-1, with 8 bases matching TRBD1. Germline-derived CDR1 and CDR2 are SQVTM and ANQGSEA. Losses at the gene ends were 6 bases for V and 9 bases for J; bases not matched to a gene: 13. The CDR3 runs 14 residues. The CDR3 reads CSVPGTGASGEQFF. The CDR3, as DNA: TGCAGCGTCCCCGGGACAGGTGCCTCCGGTGAGCAGTTCTTC.

Many counts were recorded for this clonotype. The CDR3 loop reads CASSLNGQLNEKLFF. The CDR3 DNA follows: TGTGCCAGCAGCTTAAACGGACAGCTTAATGAAAAACTGTTTTTT. The chain uses TRBV11-3 and TRBJ1-4, with a weak D call TRBD1 (6 bases). The CDR3 totals 15 residues. V lost 2 bases and J 4 bases, leaving 11 bases between the germline ends. Looked up from germline, CDR1 is SGHNT and CDR2 is YENEEA.

This clonotype was detected many times. V gene TRBV10-1 combines with J gene TRBJ2-3; D unresolved. This CDR3 contains 13 residues. The ends were cut back, 4 bases at V and 8 bases at J, with 13 bases in the middle. The germline gives CDR1 WNHNN, CDR2 SYGVQD (reference sequence). The CDR3 DNA sequence: TGCGCCAGCAGTGGACGCCCGGTGGGTACGCAGTATTTT. It translates to CASSGRPVGTQYF.

This clonotype was detected many times. The chain recombines TRBV10-1 with TRBJ2-1, with TRBD2 as a possible D gene (7 bases). Germline lookup yields CDR1 WNHNN and CDR2 SYGVQD (reference sequence). Trimming shortened V by 7 bases and J by 2 bases, and 18 bases separated the two germline ends. CDR3 length equals 16 residues. In DNA, the CDR3 is TGCGCCAGCACCCCCAGACGGGGGGCGACCTACAATGAGCAGTTCTTC. Translation gives CASTPRRGATYNEQFF.

This clonotype was counted at least ten times. The rearrangement uses TRBV5-1 and TRBJ2-7; D is undetermined. The CDR3 is 13 amino acids. Trimming took off 4 bases at V and 4 bases at J, with 12 bases between the two ends. CDR1 SGHRS and CDR2 YFSETQ come from the germline V gene. The CDR3 here is CASSADNSYEQYF. The CDR3 DNA reads as TGCGCCAGCAGCGCCGATAACAGTTACGAGCAGTACTTC.

About this clonotype itself: A much larger clone differs from this one at a single base, so this may be a read error. The chain employs TRBV11-2 and TRBJ2-3; D remains ambiguous. From germline, CDR1 is SGHAT and CDR2 FQNNGV. Trimming cost V 0 bases and J 4 bases, with 5 bases left between them. This CDR3 is built from 13 residues. The CDR3 here is CASSLDLPDTQYF. Here the CDR3 DNA reads TGTGCCAGCAGCTTAGACTTACCAGATACGCAGTATTTT.

A note on this clonotype: The conserved phenylalanine or tryptophan is not found at the CDR3 terminus, so this likely reflects a read error. The chain combines TRBV7-3 with TRBJ2-1, with a tentative D call TRBD2 (6 bases). With 1 base removed from V and 6 bases from J, the gap between germline ends came to 16 bases. CDR3 length: 16 residues. The germline CDR1 and CDR2 sequences are SGHTA and FQGTGA. The CDR3 coding sequence is TGTGCCAGCAGCTTAATGGGGACTGGCGGCCCCAATGAGCAGTTCTCC. The encoded protein is CASSLMGTGGPNEQFS.

This clonotype is classed as medium-sized (0.01 to 0.1%). The V and J genes are TRBV24-1 and TRBJ2-3, with D tentatively TRBD1 or TRBD2 (5 bases each). Germline CDR1 reads KGHDR; CDR2 reads SFDVKD. V was clipped by 3 bases and J by 4 bases, with 10 bases between them. The CDR3 loop spans 14 amino acids. This chain's CDR3 is CATSDERGADTQYF. Written as DNA, the CDR3 is TGTGCCACCAGTGATGAGAGGGGTGCAGATACGCAGTATTTT.

Comments on this clonotype: A much larger clone lies one base from this, so it may be a read error. The chain couples TRBV28 to TRBJ2-2, with TRBD1 matching 9 bases. The CDR3 length is 15 residues. Per germline, CDR1 MDHEN and CDR2 SYDVKM. V lost 2 bases to trimming and J lost 5 bases; unmatched junction nucleotides: 3. The CDR3 region is CASSLHDRGTGELFF. The CDR3 nucleotides read TGTGCCAGCAGTTTACATGACAGGGGGACCGGGGAGCTGTTTTTT.

Comments on this clonotype: This may arise from a read error, as a much more abundant clone is one base away. The CDR3 DNA follows: TGCAGTGCTAGTCTGGTCAAGTACACAGATACGCCGTATTTT. The encoded protein is CSASLVKYTDTPYF. The gene calls are TRBV20-1 and TRBJ2-3; unclear D gene. This CDR3 is 14 amino acids long. Germline V gene data show CDR1 as DFQATT and CDR2 as SNEGSKA (reference sequence).

Many counts were recorded for this clonotype. The V gene is TRBV6-2 or TRBV6-3, the J gene TRBJ2-3; perhaps TRBD1 as D (5 bases). Germline CDR1 and CDR2: MNHEY and SVGEGT. This CDR3 has 12 residues. V shed 3 bases and J shed 13 bases, with 14 bases lying between them. CDR3 residues: CASSYSGLMKYF. The CDR3 nucleotides read TGTGCCAGCAGTTATTCAGGGCTCATGAAGTATTTT.

In this sample, this clonotype turned up a few times. The V gene is TRBV3-1, the J gene TRBJ2-7; D unclear. The CDR3 is 11 amino acids. The V gene's germline CDR1 is LGHDT and CDR2 YNNKEL (reference sequence). V shed 2 bases and J shed 6 bases, with 5 bases lying between them. The DNA of the CDR3 is TGTGCCAGCAGCCAATCCCGCGAGCAGTACTTC. Translated: CASSQSREQYF.

Of note for this clonotype: This may come from a read error, since a much larger clone is one base off. The rearrangement uses TRBV19 and TRBJ2-7, with D perhaps given as TRBD1 or TRBD2 (5 bases each). This CDR3 contains 14 residues. Per the germline V gene, CDR1 is LNHDA and CDR2 is SQIVND (reference sequence). The CDR3 sequence is CANSPRGLSYEQYF. In DNA, the CDR3 is TGTGCCAATAGTCCACGGGGCCTCTCCTACGAGCAGTACTTC. The whole variable domain, filled in from reference TRBV19 and TRBJ2-7, reads DGGITQSPKYLFRKEGQNVTLSCEQNLNHDAMYWYRQDPGQGLRLIYYSQIVNDFQKGDIAEGYSVSREKKESFPLTVTSAQKNPTAFYLCANSPRGLSYEQYFGPGTRLTVT.

The chain couples TRBV6-6 to TRBJ1-1, with TRBD1 matching 9 bases. Per germline, CDR1 MNHNY and CDR2 SVGAGI (reference sequence). V dropped 5 bases and J dropped 4; count of bases not matched to a gene: 5. CDR3 length: 14 residues. The CDR3 spells CASSLTGGTTEAFF. The CDR3 nucleotides read TGTGCCAGCAGTCTTACAGGGGGCACCACTGAAGCTTTCTTT.

This clonotype was counted ten times or more. The V and J genes are TRBV6-5 and TRBJ2-5; 7 nucleotides match TRBD2. From germline, CDR1 is MNHEY and CDR2 SVGAGI. This CDR3 has 15 amino acids. V trimming: 3 bases; J trimming: 4 bases; junction bases outside the gene matches: 8. CDR3 nucleotide sequence: TGTGCCAGCAGTTATTCGGGACTAACCTTAGAGACCCAGTACTTC. Protein product: CASSYSGLTLETQYF.

The rearrangement links TRBV28 to TRBJ2-5; 13 bases align to TRBD2. The germline V gene encodes CDR1 MDHEN and CDR2 SYDVKM. V dropped 2 bases and J dropped 2; count of bases not matched to a gene: 5. This CDR3 has 17 residues. The CDR3 reads CASSLGTSGALQETQYF. The CDR3 bases are TGTGCCAGCAGTTTAGGGACTAGCGGGGCGCTTCAAGAGACCCAGTACTTC.

This clonotype was seen repeatedly, ten times or more. This chain links TRBV7-2 with TRBJ2-5, with D tentatively TRBD2 (5 bases). The CDR3 is 15 residues long. With 5 bases removed from V and 4 bases from J, the gap between germline ends came to 17 bases. Germline lookup yields CDR1 SGHTA and CDR2 FQGNSA. The CDR3 nucleotides are TGTGCCAGCAGCCCGCAACTAGGATTTTCAGAGACCCAGTACTTC. It specifies CASSPQLGFSETQYF.